The rows below give T cell receptor beta chains drawn from one sample of a study of fetal regulatory T cell absence and autoimmunity. Generated by immunoSEQ multiplex PCR, the TCRdb table keeps only in-frame clones and is missing some. There are some 87,000 clones in the sample; 60% to 80% occur only once, and 1.5% to 2% lies in the top ten. The sequencing input was pancreas tissue. The receptor source for this set is a male donor with IPEX syndrome. Both conserved end residues are part of each CDR3. A D gene is named only where the DNA matches it firmly. Where a row states a size, it is once, few, many or the class of an expanded clone; other rows omit it.

j_call clone_size v_call d_call cdr3_nt cdr3_aa
TRBJ2-3 NA TRBV5-1 TRBD2 TGCGCCAGCAGCTTGGAGTGGGGACTAGCATTGAACACAGATACGCAGTATTTT CASSLEWGLALNTDTQYF
TRBJ2-7 few TRBV12-5 NA TGTGCTAGTGGCACCTACGAGCAGTACTTC CASGTYEQYF
TRBJ1-5 NA TRBV4-1 NA TGCGCCAGCAGCCCCGGGGGCGCTAATCAGCCCCAGCATTTT CASSPGGANQPQHF
TRBJ2-3 NA TRBV9 TRBD1 TGTGCCAGCAGCCTGCGGGACAGGGTCACAGATACGCAGTATTTT CASSLRDRVTDTQYF
TRBJ2-7 NA TRBV9 TRBD2 TGTGCCAGCAGCGTAGACGGCGGGGGGGCTTCTTACGAGCAGTACTTC CASSVDGGGASYEQYF
TRBJ1-2 few TRBV21-1 NA TGTGCCAGCAGCAAAGGCCCCTATGGCTACACCTTC CASSKGPYGYTF
TRBJ1-2 few TRBV23-1 TRBD1 TGCGCCAGCAGGATTCCGGGACAGGCCCCTAACTATGGCTACACCTTC CASRIPGQAPNYGYTF
TRBJ1-2 NA TRBV9 TRBD1 TGTGCCAGCACGAGGACAGGGAAGGAGTCTGGCTACACCTTC CASTRTGKESGYTF
TRBJ1-6 NA TRBV9 TRBD1 TGTGCCAGCAGCCCCGGGACAGGGGATTCACCCCTCCACTTT CASSPGTGDSPLHF
TRBJ2-7 NA TRBV5-1 TRBD1 TGCGCCAGCAGCTTTCGGACAGGGAGCTACGAGCAGTACTTC CASSFRTGSYEQYF
TRBJ1-5 few TRBV27 TRBD1 TGTGCCAGCAGTCAGGGGGGGCCCCAGCATTTT CASSQGGPQHF